Presented here are 29 T cell receptor beta chains from one specimen sequenced in a study of beta chain features in type 1 diabetes. Sequencing targeted expressed TCRB transcripts, as all isolated RNA had been reverse transcribed. Generated by immunoSEQ multiplex PCR, the TCRdb table keeps only in-frame clones and is missing some. The sample consists of 450,000 to 550,000 clones, approximately 30% of them appearing once. The sequenced sample was naive CD4+ T cells from blood. The source is a man between 18 and 29 years old in good health.

This clone occurred a few times. Other nucleotide sequences from this sample produce the same CDR3. This chain links TRBV7-2 with TRBJ2-6; D ambiguous. Germline CDR1 and CDR2: SGHTA and FQGNSA. The length of the CDR3 is 15 residues. Trimming cost V 3 bases and J 0 bases, with 6 bases left between them. The CDR3: CASSFGGSGANVLTF. For the CDR3, the DNA is TGTGCCAGCAGCTTCGGCGGCTCTGGGGCCAACGTCCTGACTTTC.

This clone appeared a few times. This chain uses TRBV7-9 with TRBJ1-2, with D uncertain. This CDR3 has 15 amino acids. CDR1 and CDR2 (germline): SEHNR, FQNEAQ (reference sequence). Trimming shortened V by 7 bases and J by 4 bases, and 19 bases separated the two germline ends. CDR3 sequence (DNA): TGTGCCAGCACCCCAAGAGTGGACGGGCCCTATGGCTACACCTTC. Translating gives CASTPRVDGPYGYTF.

The chain couples TRBV30 to TRBJ2-7, with D tentatively TRBD2 (5 bases). Trimming removed 2 bases from V and 2 bases from J, with 10 bases in between. This CDR3 spans 13 amino acids. CDR1 is GTSNPN and CDR2 is SVGIG in the germline V gene (reference sequence). CDR3 nucleotides: TGTGCCTGGAGTTCGGGGATCACCTACGAGCAGTACTTC. Translated: CAWSSGITYEQYF.

This clone came up a few times. This rearrangement joins TRBV19 to TRBJ2-1, with 10 bases that match TRBD1. This CDR3 is 14 amino acids long. Germline V gene lookup returns CDR1 LNHDA and CDR2 SQIVND (reference sequence). J gave up 7 bases and V 3 bases, and 3 bases lay outside the gene matches. The CDR3 DNA sequence: TGTGCCAGTAGTATTGGGGGACAGGGGAATGAGCAGTTCTTC. It specifies CASSIGGQGNEQFF.

This clone was counted only a few times. The V gene is TRBV4-2, the J gene TRBJ2-5, with D possibly TRBD2 on 5 matching bases. V shed 8 bases and J shed 7 bases, with 14 bases lying between them. The CDR3 consists of 12 residues. CDR1 LGHNA and CDR2 YNFKEQ come from the germline V gene. This CDR3 reads CASLAPRGTQYF. DNA of the CDR3: TGTGCCAGCTTAGCGCCAAGAGGGACCCAGTACTTC.

This clone was found a few times. The CDR3 is CASRASGTDTQYF. Written as DNA, the CDR3 is TGTGCCAGCAGGGCTAGCGGCACAGATACGCAGTATTTT. The chain is built from TRBV25-1 and TRBJ2-3; perhaps TRBD2 as D (6 bases). The CDR3 has 13 residues. Germline loops: CDR1 MGHDK, CDR2 SYGVNS. V gave up 6 bases and J gave up 1 base, with 8 bases separating them.

This chain connects TRBV7-7 to TRBJ2-5; 7 positions agree with TRBD1. V lost 5 bases and J lost 4; bases outside the gene matches: 4. CDR1 is SSHAT and CDR2 is FNYEAQ in the germline V gene (reference sequence). The CDR3 is 13 amino acids. CDR3 DNA: TGTGCCAGCAGCGTGGGACAGACAGAGACCCAGTACTTC. Translating gives CASSVGQTETQYF.

The V call is TRBV7-2, the J call TRBJ2-7; 13 nucleotides agree with TRBD2. Germline V gene lookup returns CDR1 SGHTA and CDR2 FQGNSA. The CDR3 runs to 15 residues. J lost 5 bases, V lost 5 bases, and 6 bases had no gene match. This CDR3 reads CASSPRTSGRDEQYF. CDR3 sequence (DNA): TGTGCCAGCAGCCCCCGGACTAGCGGGAGAGACGAGCAGTACTTC.

This clone has a handful of counts. V gene TRBV30 combines with J gene TRBJ2-7, with D tentatively TRBD1 or TRBD2 (5 bases each). The CDR3 spans 13 residues. CDR1 is GTSNPN, CDR2 SVGIG, per germline (reference sequence). V was clipped by 7 bases and J by 4 bases, with 17 bases between them. The CDR3 region is CASARGTLYEQYF. CDR3 in DNA: TGTGCCTCAGCTCGGGGCACCTTGTACGAGCAGTACTTC.

The chain uses TRBV7-2 and TRBJ2-7; unclear D gene. The germline CDR1 and CDR2 sequences are SGHTA and FQGNSA. Trimming left V 0 bases short and J 2 bases short, with 11 bases between. CDR3 length: 15 amino acids. The chain's CDR3 is CASSLAGQETYEQYF. DNA for the CDR3: TGTGCCAGCAGCTTAGCCGGGCAAGAAACCTACGAGCAGTACTTC.

Comments on this clone: Other nucleotide sequences from this sample produce the same CDR3. The CDR3 coding sequence is TGCAGCGTTTCGGGACTAGCGGGAGGAGAGCAGTACTTC. Protein sequence: CSVSGLAGGEQYF. The V gene is TRBV29-1, the J gene TRBJ2-7; 15 nucleotides agree with TRBD2. Trimming at V came to 5 bases and at J to 7 bases, leaving 3 bases not matched to a gene. Looked up from germline, CDR1 is SQVTM and CDR2 is ANQGSEA. The length of the CDR3 is 13 residues.

V is TRBV7-9 and J is TRBJ1-4; D gene ambiguous. V lost 0 bases, J lost 0 bases, and 2 bases lay in between. The CDR3 spans 14 residues. Per germline, CDR1 SEHNR and CDR2 FQNEAQ (reference sequence). This chain's CDR3 is CASSLAATNEKLFF. The CDR3 DNA reads TGTGCCAGCAGCTTAGCTGCAACTAATGAAAAACTGTTTTTT.

With respect to this clone: Within the sample, other DNA sequences also encode this same CDR3. The chain recombines TRBV30 with TRBJ2-1; unclear D gene. CDR1 is GTSNPN and CDR2 is SVGIG in the germline V gene (reference sequence). Trimming pared 0 bases from V and 4 bases from J, leaving 7 bases between. CDR3 length: 13 residues. CDR3 nucleotide sequence: TGTGCCTGGAGTGTGGGAAGTTACAATGAGCAGTTCTTC. As protein: CAWSVGSYNEQFF.

The V and J genes are TRBV30 and TRBJ1-2; 7 bases match TRBD1. CDR1 and CDR2 from the germline V gene are GTSNPN and SVGIG (reference sequence). The CDR3 has 14 amino acids. V was clipped by 3 bases and J by 3 bases; unmatched bases: 7. CDR3 loop: CAWSPDRVDYGYTF. The CDR3, as DNA: TGTGCCTGGAGCCCTGACAGGGTTGACTATGGCTACACCTTC.

The chain employs TRBV29-1 and TRBJ2-3; 9 bases fit TRBD1. V lost 1 base and J lost 5; bases outside the gene matches: 7. This CDR3 has 15 amino acids. Germline lookup yields CDR1 SQVTM and CDR2 ANQGSEA. The CDR3 DNA reads TGCAGCGTTGAAGTTGCCGGGACAGGGTTAGATACGCAGTATTTT. It is translated as CSVEVAGTGLDTQYF.

The chain carries TRBV30 and TRBJ1-5, with 8 bases matching TRBD1. CDR3 size: 16 residues. V shed 3 bases and J 2 bases; nucleotides not matched to a gene: 9. Germline V gene lookup returns CDR1 GTSNPN and CDR2 SVGIG (reference sequence). The CDR3: CAWRSRTGIGNQPQHF. The CDR3 DNA reads TGTGCCTGGAGGTCCCGGACAGGGATCGGCAATCAGCCCCAGCATTTT.

This clone was counted a few times. J is TRBJ2-7 and V is TRBV6-5, with a weak D call TRBD2 (5 bases). The CDR3 runs to 11 residues. Germline CDR1 and CDR2: MNHEY and SVGAGI. V lost 8 bases and J lost 3, with 8 bases in between. CDR3 coding DNA: TGTGCCAGCTCGGGAAACTACGAGCAGTACTTC. Translating it yields CASSGNYEQYF.

V and J are TRBV7-2 and TRBJ1-2; tentatively, D is TRBD1 (5 bases). The CDR3 consists of 13 residues. V lost 4 bases to trimming and J lost 8 bases, with 14 bases between them. Germline CDR1 reads SGHTA; CDR2 reads FQGNSA. CDR3 region: CASSSPYEGGYTF. The CDR3 DNA reads as TGTGCCAGCAGCTCGCCATACGAGGGGGGCTACACCTTC.

V is TRBV30 and J is TRBJ1-4, with D possibly matching TRBD1 (5 bases). The CDR3 extends over 13 amino acids. Germline loops: CDR1 GTSNPN, CDR2 SVGIG (reference sequence). V was cut by 5 bases and J by 6 bases, with 13 bases left in between. The CDR3 DNA follows: TGTGCCTGGGACAGAAATTCAGATGAAAAACTGTTTTTT. As protein: CAWDRNSDEKLFF. Complete variable domain (other parts from reference TRBV30 and TRBJ1-4): SQTIHQWPATLVQPVGSPLSLECTVEGTSNPNLYWYRQAAGRGLQLLFYSVGIGQISSEVPQNLSASRPQDRQFILSSKKLLLSDSGFYLCAWDRNSDEKLFFGSGTQLSVL.

The chain joins TRBV7-6 to TRBJ2-7, with D perhaps matching TRBD1 (5 bases). The germline V and J ends were trimmed by 5 bases and 0 bases, with 17 bases remaining between them. The germline V gene has CDR1 SGHVS and CDR2 FNYEAQ. The CDR3 has 16 residues. CDR3 nucleotide sequence: TGTGCCAGCAGCCTGGCGCCTGCCCAGGGCTCCTACGAGCAGTACTTC. Its translation is CASSLAPAQGSYEQYF. The whole variable domain, filled in from reference TRBV7-6 and TRBJ2-7, reads GAGVSQSPRYKVTKRGQDVALRCDPISGHVSLYWYRQALGQGPEFLTYFNYEAQQDKSGLPNDRFSAERPEGSISTLTIQRTEQRDSAMYRCASSLAPAQGSYEQYFGPGTRLTVT.

This chain joins TRBV28 and TRBJ1-2, with 7 bases lining up with TRBD1. This CDR3 comprises 15 residues. Germline trimming cut 4 bases from V and 5 bases from J; bases unmatched to any gene: 10. CDR1 and CDR2 from the germline V gene are MDHEN and SYDVKM. CDR3: CASSSPDREWYGYTF. In DNA form, the CDR3 reads TGTGCCAGCAGTTCCCCAGACAGGGAGTGGTATGGCTACACCTTC.

CDR3 DNA: TGTGCCATCAGTGAGTCGATTTTACTAGCGGGAGGGCCAGGAGATACGCAGTATTTT. It codes for CAISESILLAGGPGDTQYF. This chain uses TRBV10-3 with TRBJ2-3; 13 nucleotides agree with TRBD2. V lost 0 bases and J lost 5; bases outside the gene matches: 11. CDR1 and CDR2 from the germline V gene are ENHRY and SYGVKD. This CDR3 has 19 residues.

This clone occurred a few times. The genes are TRBV13 and TRBJ2-3; 8 bases map to TRBD2. J gave up 6 bases and V 5 bases, and 7 bases lay outside the gene matches. CDR3 size: 14 residues. CDR1 and CDR2 from the germline V gene are PRHDT and FYEKMQ (reference sequence). The CDR3 region is CASSGGLAGDTQYF. The DNA of the CDR3 is TGTGCCAGCAGCGGTGGACTAGCAGGGGATACGCAGTATTTT.

Only a few counts were recorded for this clone. The rearrangement joins TRBV27 to TRBJ2-1; no definite D call. Trimming pared 6 bases from V and 2 bases from J, leaving 14 bases between. The CDR3 extends over 15 amino acids. Germline values: CDR1 MNHEY, CDR2 SMNVEV (reference sequence). The CDR3 region has the DNA TGTGCCAGCAGCCTGGTCGTGGCGGCCTACAATGAGCAGTTCTTC. As protein: CASSLVVAAYNEQFF.

This chain links TRBV28 with TRBJ1-2; unclear D gene. V was trimmed by 10 bases and J by 11 bases, leaving 17 bases between them. The CDR3 covers 11 residues. CDR1 is MDHEN and CDR2 is SYDVKM in the germline V gene. The CDR3 spells CATRSGGRYTF. The CDR3 DNA follows: TGTGCCACCAGGAGCGGAGGACGATACACCTTC.

V and J are TRBV30 and TRBJ1-3; TRBD1 might be the D (5 bases). This CDR3 has 15 amino acids. Germline CDR1 GTSNPN, CDR2 SVGIG (reference sequence). V was pared by 0 bases and J by 4 bases, with 13 bases between. The CDR3 coding sequence is TGTGCCTGGAGTGTAGCCCCCAGGGCCGGAAACACCATATATTTT. Residues: CAWSVAPRAGNTIYF.

The genes are TRBV13 and TRBJ2-7; D not resolved. The CDR3 is 13 amino acids. Germline loops: CDR1 PRHDT, CDR2 FYEKMQ (reference sequence). With 5 bases removed from V and 5 bases from J, the gap between germline ends came to 13 bases. CDR3: CASSPQTVHEQYF. In DNA, the CDR3 is TGTGCCAGCAGCCCTCAAACTGTTCACGAGCAGTACTTC.

This chain links TRBV7-2 with TRBJ2-1; D is unresolved. V was cut by 1 base and J by 12 bases, with 7 bases left in between. The CDR3 runs to 11 residues. CDR1 is SGHTA, CDR2 FQGNSA, per germline. CDR3 coding DNA: TGTGCCAGCAGCTTAGTGCATGGGCAGTTCTTC. Its protein is CASSLVHGQFF.

The chain joins TRBV4-1 to TRBJ2-5; weak D call: TRBD1 (5 bases). Germline lookup yields CDR1 MGHRA and CDR2 YSYEKL. The CDR3 sequence is 12 residues long. Trimming cost V 1 base and J 13 bases, with 13 bases left between them. In DNA, the CDR3 is TGCGCCAGCAGCCAAGCGTCAGGGCCCGGGTACTTC. It yields the protein CASSQASGPGYF.